The clone carrying this T cell receptor (beta chain) was recorded at least ten times. Its target is unknown. Time point described: patch test 1, 2 weeks after DPC sensitization. The treatment was: therapeutic diphenylcyclopropenone sensitization with weekly scalp DPC. The authors extracted total RNA from unfractionated whole blood. These data come from a study of human T cells and chemical hapten exposure. The library tagged individual cDNA molecules with unique molecular identifiers. Methods used by the authors: With a range of about 23,224 to 690,600, the median per sample was around 96,000 TCRs. One entry per CDR3 protein, called by TCRdb with MiXCR from the RACE reads. What appears here as the V and J calls and clone size reflects TCRdb's work, not the paper's. The profile shows a few hundred thousand distinct CDR3 sequences, 4.8% of them singletons. Trimming pared 4 bases from V and 4 bases from J, leaving 18 bases between. The CDR3 extends over 15 amino acids. CDR1 is SGHRS, CDR2 YFSETQ, per germline.

Study results and limitations: The immune response of these alopecia patients might not match healthy individuals'.

This receptor was obtained from a woman in her fifties or sixties with alopecia areata. Some clones in this sample may be carry-over from other donors' samples. The sequenced sample was whole blood, obtained in connection with sensitization to the hapten diphenylcyclopropenone (DPC). The chain employs TRBV5-1 and TRBJ2-7; D is possibly TRBD2 (6 bases). The CDR3 spells CASSRGGAKEYEQYF. The CDR3, as DNA: TGCGCCAGCAGCCGAGGAGGGGCAAAGGAGTACGAGCAGTACTTC. The full variable domain, in which reference TRBV5-1 and TRBJ2-7 provide the parts outside the CDR3, is KAGVTQTPRYLIKTRGQQVTLSCSPISGHRSVSWYQQTPGQGLQFLFEYFSETQRNKGNFPGRFSGRQFSNSRSEMNVSTLELGDSALYLCASSRGGAKEYEQYFGPGTRLTVT.